These T cell receptor beta chains were read from a single sample in a study of cytomegalovirus exposure and HLA in healthy donors. Only in-frame clones appear in the TCRdb table, and some are missing; sequencing was by immunoSEQ multiplex PCR. Of fewer than 85,000 clones in the sample, around 76% were seen once. The source material was PBMCs. These receptors were obtained from a young man in good health and CMV-seropositive. CDR3s include the opening cysteine and the closing phenylalanine or tryptophan. D genes are given only for firm matches. Only some rows state a clone size, as once, few, many or a class for expanded clones.

TRBV6-4	.	.	TRBJ1-2	TGTGCCAGCAGTGAGGCGGGCTATGGCTACACCTTC	CASSEAGYGYTF
TRBV28	.	.	TRBJ2-3	TGTGCCAGTAAGCTACGGGGGGCATCCACAGATACGCAGTATTTT	CASKLRGASTDTQYF
TRBV7-2	.	.	TRBJ1-2	TGTGCCAGCGGACCGCAGGGTTTTATGGACTATGGCTACACCTTC	CASGPQGFMDYGYTF
TRBV28	.	TRBD1	TRBJ2-7	TGTGCCATCCAGGACAGGGTGTACGAGCAGTACTTC	CAIQDRVYEQYF
TRBV29-1	.	.	TRBJ2-3	TGCAGCGTTTTACTGAGGGATACGCAGTATTTT	CSVLLRDTQYF
TRBV28	.	TRBD1	TRBJ2-2	TGTGCCAGCATCCGGACAGGGAACACCGGGGAGCTGTTTTTT	CASIRTGNTGELFF
TRBV5-6	.	.	TRBJ2-7	TGTGCCAGCTCTTTACCTGGGCCCTCCTACGAGCAGTACTTC	CASSLPGPSYEQYF
TRBV23-1	.	.	TRBJ2-5	TGCGCCAGCAGTCCGCCGACCTCTGACAGGATCGAGACCCAGTACTTC	CASSPPTSDRIETQYF
TRBV28	.	TRBD1	TRBJ1-2	TGTGCCAGCAGTTTAGCCTGGACAGGCCACTATGGCTACACCTTC	CASSLAWTGHYGYTF
TRBV4-1	once	.	TRBJ2-2	TGCGCCAGCAGCCAAGGGCGGATCGTAGCGGCCGGGGAGCTGTTTTTT	CASSQGRIVAAGELFF
TRBV14	.	.	TRBJ2-1	TGTGCCAGCAGTGTCACGCGGGCCCCCTACAATGAGCAGTTCTTC	CASSVTRAPYNEQFF
TRBV4-1	once	.	TRBJ1-1	TGCGCCAGCAGCCAATTGCGAGGGAGTGAAGCTTTCTTT	CASSQLRGSEAFF
TRBV4-2	.	.	TRBJ2-7	TGTGCCAGCAGCCAAGAATGGGGGGACAGAGCCTACGAGCAGTACTTC	CASSQEWGDRAYEQYF
TRBV7-9	.	TRBD2	TRBJ2-1	TGTGCCAGCAGCTTACTAGCGGGAGGTGAGCAGTTCTTC	CASSLLAGGEQFF
TRBV6-5	.	.	TRBJ1-1	TGTGCCAGCAGTTACGGCCTGATGAACACTGAAGCTTTCTTT	CASSYGLMNTEAFF